Each of the 20 T cell receptor beta chains below was sequenced from the same sample in a study of OX40 agonist ivuxolimab in advanced cancers. Assay: immunoSEQ multiplex PCR; the TCRdb copy retains only in-frame clones and omits some. Of around 64,000 clones in the sample, 80% were seen once. The sequencing used CD4+ or CD8+ T cells sorted from blood, collected in a trial of the OX40 agonist ivuxolimab. The receptors originated from an adult with an advanced solid tumor such as melanoma, head and neck, liver or kidney cancer.

The chain links TRBV7-9 to TRBJ2-3, with D possibly matching TRBD2 (6 bases). The germline V gene encodes CDR1 SEHNR and CDR2 FQNEAQ (reference sequence). The CDR3 extends over 15 amino acids. V gave up 10 bases and J gave up 5 bases, with 22 bases separating them. The CDR3 region is CAIPSGGTRVDTQYF. DNA for the CDR3: TGTGCCATCCCATCCGGGGGAACTCGGGTAGATACGCAGTATTTT.

The chain has TRBV18 and TRBJ2-2; D might be TRBD1 (6 bases). This CDR3 is built from 14 residues. V lost 3 bases and J 4 bases, leaving 9 bases between the germline ends. The V gene's germline CDR1 is KGHSH and CDR2 LQKENI. The chain's CDR3 is CASSPGTFTGELFF. DNA of the CDR3: TGTGCCAGCTCACCGGGGACATTCACCGGGGAGCTGTTTTTT.

V usage is TRBV7-9 and J usage is TRBJ2-7; D gene uncertain. Trimming removed 2 bases from V and 2 bases from J, with 7 bases in between. The V gene's germline CDR1 is SEHNR and CDR2 FQNEAQ (reference sequence). This CDR3 is 13 amino acids long. As DNA, the CDR3 is TGTGCCAGCAGCTTACTGGGGACCTACGAGCAGTACTTC. Protein sequence: CASSLLGTYEQYF.

The rearrangement links TRBV15 to TRBJ1-4; D is undetermined. The germline V and J ends were trimmed by 0 bases and 0 bases, with 11 bases remaining between them. Per the germline V gene, CDR1 is LNHNV and CDR2 is YYDKDF (reference sequence). The CDR3 is 17 residues long. The CDR3 protein is CATSRDIPGPTNEKLFF. In DNA form, the CDR3 reads TGTGCCACCAGCAGAGATATCCCAGGCCCAACTAATGAAAAACTGTTTTTT.

The chain recombines TRBV6-6 with TRBJ2-7, with a possible D match to TRBD1 (5 bases). The V gene's germline CDR1 is MNHNY and CDR2 SVGAGI (reference sequence). V was clipped by 5 bases and J by 2 bases, with 13 bases between them. The CDR3 runs 14 residues. DNA for the CDR3: TGTGCCAGCAGTCTATCTCAGGGTACCTACGAGCAGTACTTC. Encoded protein: CASSLSQGTYEQYF.

The chain joins TRBV19 to TRBJ1-1; no reliable D call. The V gene lost 3 bases and the J gene lost 1 base, with 18 bases spanning the gap. Germline CDR1 reads LNHDA; CDR2 reads SQIVND (reference sequence). The CDR3 length is 17 residues. The DNA for the CDR3 is TGTGCCAGTAGTATGGGCAGGATGATTGGCGGGAACACTGAAGCTTTCTTT. Translation gives CASSMGRMIGGNTEAFF.

The genes are TRBV6-1 and TRBJ1-1; D unresolved. This CDR3 spans 11 amino acids. The germline gives CDR1 MNHNS, CDR2 SASEGT. V shed 10 bases and J shed 6 bases, with 12 bases lying between them. The CDR3 DNA sequence: TGTGCCACCCATTCGGAGGCTGAAGCTTTCTTT. Translation gives CATHSEAEAFF.

The CDR3 DNA follows: TGTGCCAGCAGCGGGGGCAGGGGTCGACCCTACGAGCAGTACTTC. This codes for CASSGGRGRPYEQYF. The rearrangement joins TRBV7-9 to TRBJ2-7; a weak D match, TRBD1 (6 bases). V lost 5 bases and J 2 bases, leaving 16 bases between the germline ends. This CDR3 has 15 residues. Germline V gene sequence: CDR1 SEHNR, CDR2 FQNEAQ (reference sequence).

The genes are TRBV28 and TRBJ1-1; D gene ambiguous. CDR3 length: 15 amino acids. The V end lost 2 bases, the J end lost 0 bases, and 10 bases lay between the germline ends. Germline CDR1 MDHEN, CDR2 SYDVKM. Written as DNA, the CDR3 is TGTGCCAGCAGTTTAGATGGAGGAATGAACACTGAAGCTTTCTTT. It is translated as CASSLDGGMNTEAFF.

The chain recombines TRBV18 with TRBJ2-1, with 10 bases matching TRBD1. V lost 6 bases to trimming and J lost 9 bases; unmatched junction nucleotides: 8. The CDR3 is 14 amino acids. Germline loops: CDR1 KGHSH, CDR2 LQKENI. Here the CDR3 DNA reads TGTGCCAGCTCGTCTGGGACAGGGGAGGGTGAGCAGTTCTTC. Translation: CASSSGTGEGEQFF.

V and J are TRBV19 and TRBJ2-2, with 7 bases lining up with TRBD1. Germline assignment: CDR1 LNHDA and CDR2 SQIVND (reference sequence). The CDR3 contains 17 residues. Trimming at V came to 6 bases and at J to 2 bases, leaving 12 bases not matched to a gene. The CDR3 here is CASRGRGRKDNTGELFF. CDR3 bases: TGTGCCAGTAGGGGAAGGGGGCGCAAGGACAACACCGGGGAGCTGTTTTTT.

This chain uses TRBV18 with TRBJ1-3, with 7 bases that match TRBD1. Looked up from germline, CDR1 is KGHSH and CDR2 is LQKENI. The junction had 7 bases not matched to a gene; V was cut back by 3 bases and J by 2 bases. The length of the CDR3 is 16 residues. The CDR3 DNA reads as TGTGCCAGCTCACCTACAGGGGACGTCGCTGGAAACACCATATATTTT. It translates to CASSPTGDVAGNTIYF.

The V call is TRBV6-5, the J call TRBJ1-2, with 10 bases aligning to TRBD1. The CDR3 is 14 amino acids. Per germline, CDR1 MNHEY and CDR2 SVGAGI. V was clipped by 6 bases and J by 8 bases; unmatched bases: 9. Here the CDR3 reads CASRMTGGREGYTF. CDR3 nucleotides: TGTGCCAGCAGGATGACAGGGGGCCGTGAGGGCTACACCTTC.

This chain uses TRBV2 with TRBJ2-5; D perhaps matches TRBD2 (6 bases). The CDR3 has 14 amino acids. V was clipped by 6 bases and J by 5 bases, with 16 bases between them. Germline assignment: CDR1 SNHLY and CDR2 FYNNEI. DNA of the CDR3: TGTGCCAGCAGCGCGACTAGAGGGAGGGAGACCCAGTACTTC. Protein: CASSATRGRETQYF.

The chain links TRBV5-1 to TRBJ2-1, with 9 bases aligning to TRBD1. The CDR3 spans 19 residues. The V gene's germline CDR1 is SGHRS and CDR2 YFSETQ. The V segment lost 8 bases and the J segment 7 bases; nucleotides outside the gene matches: 25. CDR3 bases: TGCGCCAGTACCTCGGGGGGACAGGGTGGAGTAATTATAATGAATGAGCAGTTCTTC. Its translation is CASTSGGQGGVIIMNEQFF.

This rearrangement joins TRBV7-2 to TRBJ2-3, with 7 bases fitting TRBD1. Trimming at V came to 1 base and at J to 4 bases, leaving 5 bases not matched to a gene. Germline V lookup: CDR1 SGHTA, CDR2 FQGNSA. This CDR3 spans 15 amino acids. The CDR3 bases are TGTGCCAGCAGCTTAGAGGGGCAGGGGGCAGATACGCAGTATTTT. As protein: CASSLEGQGADTQYF.

The V gene is TRBV27, the J gene TRBJ2-2; perhaps TRBD2 as D (5 bases). The CDR3 totals 14 residues. CDR1 and CDR2 (germline): MNHEY, SMNVEV (reference sequence). Trimming shortened V by 5 bases and J by 6 bases, and 13 bases separated the two germline ends. The CDR3 region is CASSTSRGAGELFF. CDR3 bases: TGTGCCAGCAGTACCTCCCGGGGAGCCGGGGAGCTGTTTTTT.

The CDR3 bases are TGTGCCAGCAGCGCCGGGACAGGGGACGCTGAAGCTTTCTTT. Translating it yields CASSAGTGDAEAFF. The chain is built from TRBV6-5 and TRBJ1-1; 10 bases map to TRBD1. This CDR3 region has 14 residues. With V trimmed by 6 bases and J by 6 bases, 7 bases remained unmatched. Germline loops: CDR1 MNHEY, CDR2 SVGAGI.

The CDR3 loop reads CASSIHPTPNTGELFF. Written as DNA, the CDR3 is TGTGCCAGTAGTATCCACCCTACTCCAAACACCGGGGAGCTGTTTTTT. The chain couples TRBV19 to TRBJ2-2; the D is unclear. With 3 bases removed from V and 2 bases from J, the gap between germline ends came to 13 bases. CDR1 is LNHDA, CDR2 SQIVND, per germline (reference sequence). The CDR3 spans 16 residues.

There are a few counts of this clone. The chain links TRBV7-2 to TRBJ1-2, with 8 bases identical to TRBD1. The CDR3 runs 15 residues. The ends lost 5 bases at V and 0 bases at J; junction bases unmatched: 5. The germline CDR1 and CDR2 sequences are SGHTA and FQGNSA. The CDR3 reads CASSLDRAPNYGYTF. The CDR3 bases are TGTGCCAGCAGCCTGGACAGGGCCCCTAACTATGGCTACACCTTC.